This T cell receptor (beta chain) is drawn from a study of blood T cell repertoires in COVID-19. Study-level background: The analysed material was cDNA or gDNA that came from T cells, B-cell-depleted T cells, or PBMCs.

Seattle patients were enrolled during active infection and followed longitudinally. The V and J ends lost 4 bases and 0 bases, in that order; junction bases with no gene match: 6. The CDR3 extends over 16 amino acids. Germline loops: CDR1 SGHRS, CDR2 YFSETQ. Authors' data handling: Estimation of nucleated cell counts was performed using reference gene primer amplification. Some clones are missing from TCRdb's copy, which holds only in-frame ones; the method was immunoSEQ multiplex PCR. The D gene and trimming were derived from the DNA, and the V and J assignments and clone size from that table. The table records approximately 350,000 clones, almost 90% of them present only once.

The genes are TRBV5-1 and TRBJ1-1; TRBD1 matches 10 bases. The sequence was collected from a woman aged 70-85 years with COVID-19, enrolled during active disease. Sequenced input: peripheral blood. CDR3 loop: CASSAGTGAMNTEAFF. The CDR3 DNA reads TGCGCCAGCAGCGCCGGGACAGGGGCTATGAACACTGAAGCTTTCTTT. Complete variable domain (other parts from reference TRBV5-1 and TRBJ1-1): KAGVTQTPRYLIKTRGQQVTLSCSPISGHRSVSWYQQTPGQGLQFLFEYFSETQRNKGNFPGRFSGRQFSNSRSEMNVSTLELGDSALYLCASSAGTGAMNTEAFFGQGTRLTVV.